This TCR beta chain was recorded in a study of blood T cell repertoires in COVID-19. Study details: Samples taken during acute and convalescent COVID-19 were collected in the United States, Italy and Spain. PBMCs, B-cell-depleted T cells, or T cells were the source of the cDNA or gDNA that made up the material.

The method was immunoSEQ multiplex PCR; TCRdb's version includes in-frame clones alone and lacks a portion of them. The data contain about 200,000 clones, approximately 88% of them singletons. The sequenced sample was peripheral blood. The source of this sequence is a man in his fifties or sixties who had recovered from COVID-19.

The chain's CDR3 is CASSESLGQGLTEAFF. The CDR3 DNA sequence: TGTGCCAGCAGTGAATCCCTAGGACAGGGCCTCACTGAAGCTTTCTTT. The chain is built from TRBV25-1 and TRBJ1-1; TRBD1 matches at 8 bases. V was pared by 1 base and J by 4 bases, with 8 bases of the junction left unmatched. This CDR3 has 16 residues. Germline CDR1 reads MGHDK; CDR2 reads SYGVNS.